The clone carrying this TCR beta chain has only a few counts. As yet, its antigen is unknown. With each sample, at least 5.5 micrograms of total RNA were extracted. J lost 2 bases, V lost 3 bases, and 5 bases had no gene match. The germline gives CDR1 DFQATT, CDR2 SNEGSKA (reference sequence). This CDR3 spans 14 amino acids. The data were obtained in a study of blood T cells in healthy people across ages. Broader study findings: The study could not conclusively compare naive and antigen-experienced cells, given its unsorted PBMCs. Long-lived donors carried more naive CD4+ cells and greater diversity than aged donors.

It was with a sample-barcoded 5' primer and a J-beta primer mix that a second PCR of roughly 7 to 12 cycles was run. The template-switch adaptor was a 5' adaptor with 12 random nucleotides. It tagged each cDNA molecule. TCRdb passed the 5' RACE reads through MiXCR, listing each CDR3 protein once. Of roughly 2 million distinct CDR3 sequences in the sample, around 50% were seen once. Input material: blood. This receptor was obtained from a woman aged 35 to 49 in good health. The V call is TRBV20-1, the J call TRBJ2-3; 7 nucleotides line up with TRBD2. Here the CDR3 reads CSARPGGTTDTQYF. Here the CDR3 DNA reads TGCAGTGCTAGGCCCGGGGGGACCACAGATACGCAGTATTTT.